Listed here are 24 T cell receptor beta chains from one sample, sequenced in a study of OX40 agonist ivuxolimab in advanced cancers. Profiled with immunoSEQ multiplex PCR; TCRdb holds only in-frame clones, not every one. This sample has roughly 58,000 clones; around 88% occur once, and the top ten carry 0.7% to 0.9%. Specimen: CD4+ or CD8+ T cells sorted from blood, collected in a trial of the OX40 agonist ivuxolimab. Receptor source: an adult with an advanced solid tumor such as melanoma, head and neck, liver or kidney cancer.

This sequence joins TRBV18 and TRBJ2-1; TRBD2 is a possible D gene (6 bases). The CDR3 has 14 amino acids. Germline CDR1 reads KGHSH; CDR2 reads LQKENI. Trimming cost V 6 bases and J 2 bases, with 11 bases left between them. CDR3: CASSLSGTYNEQFF. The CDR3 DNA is TGTGCCAGCTCCCTTAGCGGCACCTACAATGAGCAGTTCTTC.

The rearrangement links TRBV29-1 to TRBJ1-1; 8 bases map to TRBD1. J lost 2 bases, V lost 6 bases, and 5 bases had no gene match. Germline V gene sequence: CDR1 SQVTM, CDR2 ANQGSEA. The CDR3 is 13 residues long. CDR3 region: CSVGTGRNTEAFF. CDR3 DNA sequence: TGCAGCGTCGGGACAGGAAGAAACACTGAAGCTTTCTTT.

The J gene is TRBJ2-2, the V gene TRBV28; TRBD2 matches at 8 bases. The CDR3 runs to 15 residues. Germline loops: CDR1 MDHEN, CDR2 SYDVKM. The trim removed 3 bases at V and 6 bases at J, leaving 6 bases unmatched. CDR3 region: CASSFSGGRAGELFF. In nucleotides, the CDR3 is TGTGCCAGCAGTTTCAGCGGGGGAAGGGCCGGGGAGCTGTTTTTT.

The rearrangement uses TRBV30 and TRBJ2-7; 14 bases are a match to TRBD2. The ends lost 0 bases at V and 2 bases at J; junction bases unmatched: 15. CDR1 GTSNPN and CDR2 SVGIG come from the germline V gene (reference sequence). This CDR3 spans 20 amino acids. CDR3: CAWSVPRTSGRRRGTYEQYF. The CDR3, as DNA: TGTGCCTGGAGTGTACCCCGGACTAGCGGGAGGCGAAGGGGGACCTACGAGCAGTACTTC.

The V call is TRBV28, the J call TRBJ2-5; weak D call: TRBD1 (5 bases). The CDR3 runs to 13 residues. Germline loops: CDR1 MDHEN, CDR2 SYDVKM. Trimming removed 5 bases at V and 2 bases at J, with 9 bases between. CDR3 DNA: TGTGCCAGCAGTGGGGCAGCGCAAGAGACCCAGTACTTC. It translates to CASSGAAQETQYF.

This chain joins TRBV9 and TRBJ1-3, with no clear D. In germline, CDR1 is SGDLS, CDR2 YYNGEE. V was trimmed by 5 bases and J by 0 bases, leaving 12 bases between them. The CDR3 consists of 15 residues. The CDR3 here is CASSPDLGSGNTIYF. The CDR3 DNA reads TGTGCCAGCAGTCCGGACTTGGGCTCTGGAAACACCATATATTTT.

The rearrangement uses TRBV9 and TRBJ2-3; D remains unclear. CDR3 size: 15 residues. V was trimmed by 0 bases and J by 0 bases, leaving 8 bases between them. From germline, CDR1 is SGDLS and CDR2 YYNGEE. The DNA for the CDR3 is TGTGCCAGCAGCGTAGTACTAACTAGCACAGATACGCAGTATTTT. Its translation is CASSVVLTSTDTQYF.

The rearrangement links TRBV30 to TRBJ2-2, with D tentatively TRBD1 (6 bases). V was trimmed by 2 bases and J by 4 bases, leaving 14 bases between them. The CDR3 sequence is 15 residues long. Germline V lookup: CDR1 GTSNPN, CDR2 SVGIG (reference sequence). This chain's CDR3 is CAWSISDSITGELFF. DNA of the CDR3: TGTGCCTGGAGTATTTCGGACAGTATCACCGGGGAGCTGTTTTTT.

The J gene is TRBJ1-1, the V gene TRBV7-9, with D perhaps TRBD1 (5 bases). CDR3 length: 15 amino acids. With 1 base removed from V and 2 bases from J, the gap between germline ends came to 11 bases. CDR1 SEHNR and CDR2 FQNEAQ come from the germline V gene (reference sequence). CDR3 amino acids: CASSLGGAFNTEAFF. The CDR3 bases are TGTGCCAGCAGCTTAGGGGGCGCGTTTAACACTGAAGCTTTCTTT.

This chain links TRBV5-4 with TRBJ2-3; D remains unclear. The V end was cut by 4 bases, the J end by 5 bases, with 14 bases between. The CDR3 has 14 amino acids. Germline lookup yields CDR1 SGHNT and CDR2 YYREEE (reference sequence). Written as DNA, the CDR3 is TGTGCCAGCAGCGGACGGATGCAGGTAGATACGCAGTATTTT. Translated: CASSGRMQVDTQYF.

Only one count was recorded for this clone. The CDR3 reads CASSRYGSFPYNEQFF. The CDR3 bases are TGTGCCAGTAGTAGGTATGGTAGCTTTCCCTACAATGAGCAGTTCTTC. V gene TRBV19 combines with J gene TRBJ2-1; no clear D gene. The V and J ends lost 4 bases and 2 bases respectively, with 15 bases between them. Per the germline V gene, CDR1 is LNHDA and CDR2 is SQIVND (reference sequence). CDR3 length equals 16 residues.

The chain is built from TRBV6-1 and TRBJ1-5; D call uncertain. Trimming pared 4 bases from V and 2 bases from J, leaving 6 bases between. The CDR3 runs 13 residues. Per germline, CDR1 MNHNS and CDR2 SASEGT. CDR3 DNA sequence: TGTGCCAGCAGTGTTGGGGGCAATCAGCCCCAGCATTTT. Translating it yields CASSVGGNQPQHF.

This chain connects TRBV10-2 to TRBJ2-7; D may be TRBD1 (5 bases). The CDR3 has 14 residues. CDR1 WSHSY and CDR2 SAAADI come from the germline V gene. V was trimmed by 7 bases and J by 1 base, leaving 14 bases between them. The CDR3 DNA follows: TGCGCCAGCACCTACCGGCAGGGATCCTACGAGCAGTACTTC. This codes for CASTYRQGSYEQYF.

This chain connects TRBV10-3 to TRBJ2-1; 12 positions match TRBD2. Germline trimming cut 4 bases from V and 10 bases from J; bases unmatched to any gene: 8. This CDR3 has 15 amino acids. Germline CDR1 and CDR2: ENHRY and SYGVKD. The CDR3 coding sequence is TGTGCCATCAGTGCTTCTAGCGGGAGGGCCGGGGAGCAGTTCTTC. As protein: CAISASSGRAGEQFF.

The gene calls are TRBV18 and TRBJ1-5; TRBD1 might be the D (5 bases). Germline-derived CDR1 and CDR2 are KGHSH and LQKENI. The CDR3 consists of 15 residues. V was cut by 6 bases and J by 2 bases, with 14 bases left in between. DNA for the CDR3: TGTGCCAGCTCGACCGGGGGGGGAGGCAATCAGCCCCAGCATTTT. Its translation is CASSTGGGGNQPQHF.

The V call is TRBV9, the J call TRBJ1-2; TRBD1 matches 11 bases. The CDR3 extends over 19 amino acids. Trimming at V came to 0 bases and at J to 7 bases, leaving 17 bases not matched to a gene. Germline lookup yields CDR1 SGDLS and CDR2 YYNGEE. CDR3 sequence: CASSVGSIGRTGGPSGYTF. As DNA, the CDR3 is TGTGCCAGCAGCGTAGGGAGTATAGGGAGGACAGGGGGCCCCTCTGGCTACACCTTC.

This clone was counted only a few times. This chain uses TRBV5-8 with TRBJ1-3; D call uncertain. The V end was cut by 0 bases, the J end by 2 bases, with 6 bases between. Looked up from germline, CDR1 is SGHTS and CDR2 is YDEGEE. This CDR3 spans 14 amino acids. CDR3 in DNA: TGTGCCAGCAGCTTGGATGGCCCTGGAAACACCATATATTTT. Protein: CASSLDGPGNTIYF.

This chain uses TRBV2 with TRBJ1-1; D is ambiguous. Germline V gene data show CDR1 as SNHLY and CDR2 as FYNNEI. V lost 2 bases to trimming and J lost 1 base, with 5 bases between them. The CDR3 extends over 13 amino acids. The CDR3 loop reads CASSESGNTEAFF. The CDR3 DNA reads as TGTGCCAGCAGTGAATCGGGGAACACTGAAGCTTTCTTT.

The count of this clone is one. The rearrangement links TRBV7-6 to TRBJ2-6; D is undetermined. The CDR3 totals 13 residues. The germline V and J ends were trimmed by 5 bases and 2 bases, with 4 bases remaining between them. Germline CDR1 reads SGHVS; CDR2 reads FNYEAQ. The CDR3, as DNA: TGTGCCAGCAGCCTGGCTGGGGCCAACGTCCTGACTTTC. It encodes CASSLAGANVLTF.

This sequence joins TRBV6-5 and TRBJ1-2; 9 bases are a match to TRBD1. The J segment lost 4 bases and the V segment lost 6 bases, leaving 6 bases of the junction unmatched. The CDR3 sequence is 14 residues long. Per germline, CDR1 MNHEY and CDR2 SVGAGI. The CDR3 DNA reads TGTGCCAGCAGCAGTCCGGACAGGGGCTATGGCTACACCTTC. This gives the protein CASSSPDRGYGYTF.

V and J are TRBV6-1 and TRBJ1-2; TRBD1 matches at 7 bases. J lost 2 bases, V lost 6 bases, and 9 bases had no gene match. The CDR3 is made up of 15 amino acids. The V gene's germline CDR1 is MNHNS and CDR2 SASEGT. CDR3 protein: CASRQGYSTNYGYTF. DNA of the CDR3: TGTGCCAGCAGACAGGGGTATTCGACGAACTATGGCTACACCTTC.

This chain's CDR3 is CASSLEASGGYEQYF. CDR3 nucleotide sequence: TGCGCCAGCAGCTTGGAGGCTAGCGGGGGTTACGAGCAGTACTTC. The V and J genes are TRBV5-1 and TRBJ2-7, with 10 bases lining up with TRBD2. The CDR3 length is 15 residues. Trimming at V came to 0 bases and at J to 4 bases, leaving 4 bases not matched to a gene. CDR1 and CDR2 (germline): SGHRS, YFSETQ.

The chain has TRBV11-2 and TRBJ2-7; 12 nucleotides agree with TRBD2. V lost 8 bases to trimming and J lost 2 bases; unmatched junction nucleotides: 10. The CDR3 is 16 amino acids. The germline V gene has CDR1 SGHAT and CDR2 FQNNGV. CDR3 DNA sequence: TGTGCCAGCCAGGAGACTAGCGGGAGTTTAACCTACGAGCAGTACTTC. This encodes CASQETSGSLTYEQYF.

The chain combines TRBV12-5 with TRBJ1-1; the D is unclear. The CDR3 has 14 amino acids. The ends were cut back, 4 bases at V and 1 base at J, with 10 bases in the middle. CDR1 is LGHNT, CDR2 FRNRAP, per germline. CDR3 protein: CASGSTRSNTEAFF. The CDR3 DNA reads TGTGCTAGTGGTTCGACCCGCTCGAACACTGAAGCTTTCTTT.